The entry below describes one TCR beta chain. Its antigen is unidentified. CD8+ and CD4+ blood T cells underwent TCR beta sequencing. The authors reverse transcribed roughly 0.5 to 1 ug RNA with random hexamers. Each CDR3 protein gets one entry after TCRdb re-called the immunoSEQ multiplex PCR reads with MiXCR. Among roughly 180,000 distinct CDR3 sequences, just under 95% were seen once, and the ten largest hold 0.09% to 0.1%. This sample stems from a study of CD8 T cells in Susac syndrome. Overall study results and limits: The CD4+ T cell repertoires in Susac syndrome were not clonally expanded.

The TCR comes from a human donor with Susac syndrome. Sequencing was performed on CD4+ T cells from PBMCs.

CDR3 DNA sequence: TGTGCCAGCTCCAAGGGGAGGACGGGCAATCAGCCCCAGCATTTT. It codes for CASSKGRTGNQPQHF. J is TRBJ1-5 and V is TRBV7-2, with a possible D match to TRBD1 (5 bases). Germline lookup yields CDR1 SGHTA and CDR2 FQGNSA. There are 15 residues in the CDR3. With 8 bases removed from V and 2 bases from J, the gap between germline ends came to 16 bases.